This is a list of T cell receptor beta chains from one sample in a study of cytomegalovirus exposure and HLA in healthy donors. The protocol was immunoSEQ multiplex PCR, while the TCRdb copy is restricted to in-frame clones and leaves out a portion. Here the sample spans more than 95,000 clones, 60% to 80% being singletons. Sequenced sample: PBMCs. Source of these receptors: a man aged 60 to 75 in good health and CMV-seronegative. Each CDR3 is given with its conserved first and last residue. The order of the fields is clone size, D gene, J gene, V gene, CDR3 DNA, CDR3 protein. D genes are given only for firm matches. Part of the rows lack a size; the others show once, few, many or a class for expanded clones.

>few|TRBD2|TRBJ2-1|TRBV19
TGTGCCAGTAGCGAAAGAACTAGCGGGAGCAATGAGCAGTTCTTC
CASSERTSGSNEQFF
>NA|TRBD2|TRBJ2-7|TRBV7-9
TGTGCCAGCAGCCACAGGACTAGCGAACCCTACGAGCAGTACTTC
CASSHRTSEPYEQYF
>NA|TRBD1|TRBJ1-1|TRBV9
TGTGCCAGCAGCTCCCTGACAGGGCCCGAAGCTTTCTTT
CASSSLTGPEAFF
>few|NA|TRBJ1-2|TRBV7-2
TGTGCCAGCAGCTTAGTGGCGGGTGCTAACTATGGCTACACCTTC
CASSLVAGANYGYTF
>few|NA|TRBJ2-7|TRBV6-6
TGTGCCAGCAGTTACTACGGGGTCTCCTACGAGCAGTACTTC
CASSYYGVSYEQYF
>NA|NA|TRBJ1-1|TRBV2
TGTGCCAGCATCCCACAGGGCCCCGGGGGGGCTTTCTTT
CASIPQGPGGAFF
>NA|NA|TRBJ1-2|TRBV2
TGTGCCAGCACTCTGTGGGGGCTTGGCTACACCTTC
CASTLWGLGYTF
>NA|TRBD2|TRBJ2-3|TRBV29-1
TGCAGCGTCCGAACCGGGACTAGCGGGAGGGCACGAGATACGCAGTATTTT
CSVRTGTSGRARDTQYF
>NA|TRBD2|TRBJ2-1|TRBV9
TGTGCCAGCAGCGGCGCCGGGACTAGCGGGAATGAGCAGTTCTTC
CASSGAGTSGNEQFF
>few|TRBD2|TRBJ2-4|TRBV14
TGTGCCAGCAGCCAACGACTAGCGGGGGGTCCCTTAGCCAAAAACATTCAGTACTTC
CASSQRLAGGPLAKNIQYF
>NA|TRBD1|TRBJ1-1|TRBV5-4
TGTGCCAGCAGTCCCGACAGGGAGAACACTGAAGCTTTCTTT
CASSPDRENTEAFF
>few|NA|TRBJ2-7|TRBV6-5
TGTGCCAGCAGTTCCTTCACTGGCTACGAGCAGTACTTC
CASSSFTGYEQYF
>NA|TRBD2|TRBJ2-7|TRBV4-1
TGCGCCAGCAGCCCCCGCCTTACGGGGGGCGAGCAGTACTTC
CASSPRLTGGEQYF
>NA|NA|TRBJ2-3|TRBV5-1
TGCGCCAGCAGCCGGGGAGGATTGACAGATACGCAGTATTTT
CASSRGGLTDTQYF
>few|TRBD1|TRBJ2-2|TRBV5-4
TGTGCCAGCAGCCACCTAGGGGGCGACACCGGGGAGCTGTTTTTT
CASSHLGGDTGELFF
>NA|TRBD1|TRBJ2-7|TRBV6-1
TGTGCCAGCAGCCCCCGACAGGGTCGAGAGCAGTACTTC
CASSPRQGREQYF
>once|NA|TRBJ2-1|TRBV10-3
TGTGCCATCAGTACAAGGACAGACCTTACCTACAATGAGCAGTTCTTC
CAISTRTDLTYNEQFF
>few|NA|TRBJ2-5|TRBV2
TGTGCCAGCAGTGATGCGGGGGCAGCGGGAGAGACCCAGTACTTC
CASSDAGAAGETQYF
>NA|TRBD1|TRBJ1-6|TRBV4-1
TGCGCCAGCAGCCAGGACAGGGGGCAATCACCCCTCCACTTT
CASSQDRGQSPLHF
>once|NA|TRBJ1-5|TRBV11-1
TGTGCCAGCAGAGATCGACAGTCCAATCAGCCCCAGCATTTT
CASRDRQSNQPQHF
>NA|TRBD2|TRBJ2-3|TRBV5-1
TGCGCCAGCAGCACCCTGACTAGCGGGGGAACGCAGTATTTT
CASSTLTSGGTQYF
>NA|TRBD2|TRBJ2-3|TRBV27
TGTGCCAGCAAAGTTAGCGGGAGGGGAGATACGCAGTATTTT
CASKVSGRGDTQYF
>NA|TRBD2|TRBJ2-7|TRBV11-3
TGTGCCAGCGCGCAAGGCGGGACTAACTACGAGCAGTACTTC
CASAQGGTNYEQYF
>NA|NA|TRBJ2-5|TRBV2
TGTGCCAGCAGTGAAGGACTCTTTGGAAGCCAAGAGACCCAGTACTTC
CASSEGLFGSQETQYF
>NA|NA|TRBJ2-3|TRBV2
TGTGCCAGCAGTGAAGATGGGCGGGCGACGGCAGATACGCAGTATTTT
CASSEDGRATADTQYF
>few|NA|TRBJ1-5|TRBV18
TGTGCCAGCTCACCGACGGCGGTCAATCAGCCCCAGCATTTT
CASSPTAVNQPQHF
>NA|NA|TRBJ1-2|TRBV5-4
TGTGCCAGCAGCTTGGGGGCCGGACGACAGGAAGGCTATGGCTACACCTTC
CASSLGAGRQEGYGYTF
>NA|TRBD2|TRBJ2-3|TRBV27
TGTGCCAGCAGCGTACTCCCTAGCGGGGGGGGAGATACGCAGTATTTT
CASSVLPSGGGDTQYF
>NA|TRBD2|TRBJ2-1|TRBV27
TGTGCCAGCAGTTCCAGACTAGCGGGAGTCGGCAATGAGCAGTTCTTC
CASSSRLAGVGNEQFF
>few|TRBD2|TRBJ2-3|TRBV5-1
TGCGCCAGCAGCCTACAGACTAGCGGGAGCACAGATACGCAGTATTTT
CASSLQTSGSTDTQYF
>NA|NA|TRBJ2-6|TRBV5-4
TGTGCCAGCAGCTTGGACCGGGGAGGTGGGGCCAACGTCCTGACTTTC
CASSLDRGGGANVLTF
>NA|TRBD2|TRBJ2-5|TRBV2
TGTGCCAGCAGTCTAGCGGGGGGGGTAGGGACCCAGTACTTC
CASSLAGGVGTQYF
>NA|NA|TRBJ2-7|TRBV6-6
TGTGCCAGCAGTTACTCGCGGCAGAACGAGCAGTACTTC
CASSYSRQNEQYF
>NA|TRBD2|TRBJ2-4|TRBV28
TGTGCCAGCAGTTACGGACTAGGACGGAACATTCAGTACTTC
CASSYGLGRNIQYF
>few|NA|TRBJ1-2|TRBV30
TGTGCCTGTCAAGGAAGAGGGCCCTATGGCTACACCTTC
CACQGRGPYGYTF
>NA|TRBD1|TRBJ1-4|TRBV7-9
TGTGCCAGCAGCTTAGGGACAGGCGCGAGAGCTAATGAAAAACTGTTTTTT
CASSLGTGARANEKLFF
>few|TRBD2|TRBJ2-3|TRBV5-1
TGCGCCAGCAGCTTGATCCTAGCGGGAAACACAGATACGCAGTATTTT
CASSLILAGNTDTQYF
>NA|NA|TRBJ1-5|TRBV5-4
TGTGCCACCGGGAAGGGGGATAGCAATCAGCCCCAGCATTTT
CATGKGDSNQPQHF
>few|NA|TRBJ1-2|TRBV6-6
TGTGCCAGCAGTTACAGTACTCAGGGATGGACTAGCTACACCTTC
CASSYSTQGWTSYTF
>NA|NA|TRBJ2-7|TRBV2
TGTGCCAGCACCCTCGGACTTGGAGGCTACGAGCAGTACTTC
CASTLGLGGYEQYF
>NA|NA|TRBJ1-1|TRBV29-1
TGCAGCGTTGACGGAGACACTGAAGCTTTCTTT
CSVDGDTEAFF
>few|NA|TRBJ2-3|TRBV2
TGTGCCAGCAGTAAGACACATACTAGCACAGATACGCAGTATTTT
CASSKTHTSTDTQYF
>once|TRBD2|TRBJ2-7|TRBV4-2
TGTGCCAGCAGCCATAGCGGGACTCCTTACGAGCAGTACTTC
CASSHSGTPYEQYF
>once|NA|TRBJ2-2|TRBV27
TGTGCCACCAAAGAGGGGGGGAGATATACCGGGGAGCTGTTTTTT
CATKEGGRYTGELFF